These T cell receptor beta chains were read from a single sample in a study of cytomegalovirus exposure and HLA in healthy donors. The repertoire was sequenced with immunoSEQ multiplex PCR; TCRdb's copy has only in-frame clones and lacks some. Counted here are some 56,000 clones, around 90% occurring once; the ten biggest clones make up roughly 1.2%. Source material: PBMCs. The receptor source for this set is a man younger than 30 in good health and CMV-seronegative. Both conserved end residues are part of each CDR3. The order of the fields is J gene, D gene, clone size, V gene, CDR3 DNA, CDR3 protein. D genes are given only for firm matches. Clone sizes are given selectively: once, few, many, or a class where the clone is expanded.

j_call: TRBJ2-7; d_call: TRBD2; clone_size: NA; v_call: TRBV13; cdr3_nt: TGTGCCAGCAGTTTGACTAGCGGGAGGAGGGACGAGCAGTACTTC; cdr3_aa: CASSLTSGRRDEQYF
j_call: TRBJ1-5; d_call: NA; clone_size: NA; v_call: TRBV15; cdr3_nt: TGTGCCACCAGCAGCTACAGGCCTAACAATCAGCCCCAGCATTTT; cdr3_aa: CATSSYRPNNQPQHF
j_call: TRBJ1-1; d_call: NA; clone_size: NA; v_call: TRBV15; cdr3_nt: TGTGCCACCAGCACCCGGAAACTAAACACTGAAGCTTTCTTT; cdr3_aa: CATSTRKLNTEAFF
j_call: TRBJ2-7; d_call: NA; clone_size: NA; v_call: TRBV29-1; cdr3_nt: TGCAGCGTTGGGACGGGTGGGGCCGAGCAGTACTTC; cdr3_aa: CSVGTGGAEQYF
j_call: TRBJ2-7; d_call: TRBD2; clone_size: NA; v_call: TRBV7-9; cdr3_nt: TGTGCCAGCAGTCCTAGCGGTTACGAGCAGTACTTC; cdr3_aa: CASSPSGYEQYF
j_call: TRBJ2-2; d_call: TRBD2; clone_size: NA; v_call: TRBV7-6; cdr3_nt: TGTGCCAGCAGCCAAAGCGGGGCGAACACCGGGGAGCTGTTTTTT; cdr3_aa: CASSQSGANTGELFF
j_call: TRBJ2-5; d_call: NA; clone_size: NA; v_call: TRBV5-1; cdr3_nt: TGCGCCAGCAGCTCGGAGGGGACAGCCGTTCAAGAGACCCAGTACTTC; cdr3_aa: CASSSEGTAVQETQYF
j_call: TRBJ2-2; d_call: NA; clone_size: NA; v_call: TRBV7-3; cdr3_nt: TGTGCCAGCAGAGCCGGACAGAACACCGGGGAGCTGTTTTTT; cdr3_aa: CASRAGQNTGELFF
j_call: TRBJ2-7; d_call: NA; clone_size: once; v_call: TRBV6-5; cdr3_nt: TGTGCCAGCAGTTATTCCGGGGAGATAGGCTACGAGCAGTACTTC; cdr3_aa: CASSYSGEIGYEQYF
j_call: TRBJ2-3; d_call: TRBD2; clone_size: NA; v_call: TRBV2; cdr3_nt: TGTGCCAGCAGGGCTAGCGGGAGCTTCACAGATACGCAGTATTTT; cdr3_aa: CASRASGSFTDTQYF
j_call: TRBJ2-2; d_call: NA; clone_size: few; v_call: TRBV10-2; cdr3_nt: TGCGCCAGCAGTGAGAGAGGGTTGGCGGGCGGGGAGCTGTTTTTT; cdr3_aa: CASSERGLAGGELFF
j_call: TRBJ1-1; d_call: TRBD1; clone_size: NA; v_call: TRBV4-3; cdr3_nt: TGCGCCAGCAGCCAACAGACAGGGGAGGCCACTGAAGCTTTCTTT; cdr3_aa: CASSQQTGEATEAFF
j_call: TRBJ2-7; d_call: TRBD1; clone_size: NA; v_call: TRBV19; cdr3_nt: TGTGCCACCAAGGACAGGGGGCAAAACGAGCAGTACTTC; cdr3_aa: CATKDRGQNEQYF
j_call: TRBJ1-5; d_call: NA; clone_size: NA; v_call: TRBV9; cdr3_nt: TGTGCCAGCAGCGGGGAGGGGAGGACTGATGAGCCCCAGCATTTT; cdr3_aa: CASSGEGRTDEPQHF
j_call: TRBJ1-1; d_call: TRBD1; clone_size: NA; v_call: TRBV27; cdr3_nt: TGTGCCAGCAGTTTATTAGGGACAGGGGGCGTCAACACTGAAGCTTTCTTT; cdr3_aa: CASSLLGTGGVNTEAFF
j_call: TRBJ2-5; d_call: TRBD2; clone_size: few; v_call: TRBV7-9; cdr3_nt: TGTGCCAGCAGCTCCGGACTAGCGGGAGTGAAGACCCAGTACTTC; cdr3_aa: CASSSGLAGVKTQYF
j_call: TRBJ2-1; d_call: TRBD2; clone_size: NA; v_call: TRBV28; cdr3_nt: TGTGCCAGCATATCCCCAGGGAGGGTAATTCACAATGAGCAGTTCTTC; cdr3_aa: CASISPGRVIHNEQFF
j_call: TRBJ1-2; d_call: NA; clone_size: NA; v_call: TRBV25-1; cdr3_nt: TGTGCCAGCAGTGGGGGGCTAAGGGACTATGGCTACACCTTC; cdr3_aa: CASSGGLRDYGYTF
j_call: TRBJ1-1; d_call: NA; clone_size: NA; v_call: TRBV7-2; cdr3_nt: TGTGCCAGCAGCTTAACGTCTAGGACTGAAGCTTTCTTT; cdr3_aa: CASSLTSRTEAFF
j_call: TRBJ1-5; d_call: NA; clone_size: NA; v_call: TRBV6-1; cdr3_nt: TGTGCCAGCAGTGTCGGCCGGGTATTTCAGCCCCAGCATTTT; cdr3_aa: CASSVGRVFQPQHF
j_call: TRBJ1-2; d_call: TRBD1; clone_size: NA; v_call: TRBV11-2; cdr3_nt: TGTGCCAGCAGCGTTTGGACAGGGGGATCGGATGGCTACACCTTC; cdr3_aa: CASSVWTGGSDGYTF
j_call: TRBJ2-3; d_call: NA; clone_size: NA; v_call: TRBV19; cdr3_nt: TGTGCCAGTAGTACCTTAGCAGATACGCAGTATTTT; cdr3_aa: CASSTLADTQYF
j_call: TRBJ1-3; d_call: TRBD1; clone_size: NA; v_call: TRBV6-6; cdr3_nt: TGTGCCAGCAGTTACGACAGGGCATCTGGAAACACCATATATTTT; cdr3_aa: CASSYDRASGNTIYF
j_call: TRBJ2-7; d_call: NA; clone_size: NA; v_call: TRBV9; cdr3_nt: TGTGCCAGCAGCGTAGGGGCAGGGAGGACCTACGAGCAGTACTTC; cdr3_aa: CASSVGAGRTYEQYF
j_call: TRBJ2-4; d_call: TRBD1; clone_size: NA; v_call: TRBV5-6; cdr3_nt: TGTGCCAGCAGCTTACTGACAGGGATGTGGGAAAACATTCAGTACTTC; cdr3_aa: CASSLLTGMWENIQYF
j_call: TRBJ2-3; d_call: TRBD2; clone_size: NA; v_call: TRBV27; cdr3_nt: TGTGCCAGCAGGGGTAGCGGGAGGGCCTATGCCACAGATACGCAGTATTTT; cdr3_aa: CASRGSGRAYATDTQYF
j_call: TRBJ2-5; d_call: TRBD2; clone_size: NA; v_call: TRBV4-1; cdr3_nt: TGCGCCAGCAGCCATCCTAGCGGGAGTTACCAAGAGACCCAGTACTTC; cdr3_aa: CASSHPSGSYQETQYF
j_call: TRBJ1-1; d_call: TRBD1; clone_size: NA; v_call: TRBV28; cdr3_nt: TGTGCCAGCAGTTCGAGGGGGCTTATGGAAGCTTTCTTT; cdr3_aa: CASSSRGLMEAFF
j_call: TRBJ2-5; d_call: TRBD2; clone_size: NA; v_call: TRBV6-5; cdr3_nt: TGTGCCAGCAGTTACGCTAGCGGAACGGGGGAGACCCAGTACTTC; cdr3_aa: CASSYASGTGETQYF
j_call: TRBJ2-1; d_call: NA; clone_size: NA; v_call: TRBV11-3; cdr3_nt: TGTGCCAGCAGCTTAGAGACTAGTGGTTTTAATGAGCAGTTCTTC; cdr3_aa: CASSLETSGFNEQFF
j_call: TRBJ2-5; d_call: NA; clone_size: NA; v_call: TRBV19; cdr3_nt: TGTGCCAGTAGTCCCCGAACCTCGGAGGAGACCCAGTACTTC; cdr3_aa: CASSPRTSEETQYF
j_call: TRBJ2-4; d_call: TRBD1; clone_size: NA; v_call: TRBV9; cdr3_nt: TGTGCCAGCAGCGCCGAAAATAGGGACAGCAAAAACATTCAGTACTTC; cdr3_aa: CASSAENRDSKNIQYF
j_call: TRBJ1-1; d_call: TRBD1; clone_size: NA; v_call: TRBV7-3; cdr3_nt: TGTGCCAGCAGCTCCACAGGGGGAGCTGAAGCTTTCTTT; cdr3_aa: CASSSTGGAEAFF
j_call: TRBJ2-4; d_call: NA; clone_size: NA; v_call: TRBV21-1; cdr3_nt: TGTGCCAGCAGCGACAGAAGTGTCAAAAACATTCAGTACTTC; cdr3_aa: CASSDRSVKNIQYF
j_call: TRBJ2-1; d_call: NA; clone_size: NA; v_call: TRBV5-6; cdr3_nt: TGTGCCAGCAGCCGCGATGACAATGAGCAGTTCTTC; cdr3_aa: CASSRDDNEQFF